This T cell receptor (beta chain) was sequenced during a study of blood T cell repertoires in COVID-19. Study background: T cells, B-cell-depleted T cells, or PBMCs supplied cDNA or gDNA.

Trimming removed 3 bases from V and 5 bases from J; junction bases left unmatched: 1. The CDR3 spans 13 residues. Germline-derived CDR1 and CDR2 are KGHSH and LQKENI. Per the original methods: Estimation of nucleated cell counts was performed using reference gene primer amplification. Some clones are missing from TCRdb's copy, which holds only in-frame ones; the method was immunoSEQ multiplex PCR. The V and J calls and clone size come from that table; D and trimming were worked out from the DNA. The sample yields around 200,000 clones, approximately 79% seen once. The chain joins TRBV18 to TRBJ2-7; TRBD1 matches 10 bases. The receptor was derived from a woman aged 50 to 60 with acute or convalescent COVID-19. Sample: peripheral blood. The CDR3 here is CASSPGQGNEQYF. The CDR3 nucleotides read TGTGCCAGCTCACCGGGACAGGGGAACGAGCAGTACTTC.